This T cell receptor (beta chain) was captured by sequencing in a study of T cell changes during pregnancy in multiple sclerosis. The germline gives CDR1 LGHNA, CDR2 YSLEER. CDR3 length equals 13 residues. Deletions cut 1 base from V and 3 bases from J, with 6 bases between. TCRdb's copy holds only in-frame clones and misses some; the assay was immunoSEQ multiplex PCR. The table has about 70,000 clones, roughly 89% seen once. The rearrangement joins TRBV4-3 to TRBJ2-5; D perhaps matches TRBD2 (6 bases). The TCR originated in a female donor in good health, enrolled as a control in a pregnancy study. The sequencing here drew on peripheral blood, taken in the third trimester of pregnancy. DNA of the CDR3: TGCGCCAGCAGCCAAGGGACTAAAGAGACCCAGTACTTC. Translation gives CASSQGTKETQYF.